These T cell receptor beta chains were read from a single sample in a study of response to subunit inactivated influenza vaccine. Via MiXCR, TCRdb re-called the RT-PCR reads, giving one row per CDR3 protein. Found here are approximately 290,000 distinct CDR3 sequences, over 20% of them singletons; the top ten hold 9% to 12%. The material sequenced was PBMCs from blood, taken approximately 22 months after vaccination. The receptors stem from a man between 50 and 75 years old who received an inactivated influenza vaccine. Both conserved end residues are part of each CDR3. D genes are given only for firm matches. For some rows the clone size is stated as once, few or many, or as a class when expanded; others skip it.

>TRBD1|TRBV18|.|TRBJ1-6
CASSPGTAGSPLHF
TGTGCCAGCTCACCAGGGACAGCAGGTTCACCCCTCCACTTT
>.|TRBV10-3|few|TRBJ1-2
CAIRPTGRDGYTF
TGTGCCATCAGACCCACCGGAAGGGATGGCTACACCTTC
>.|TRBV11-1|.|TRBJ1-6
CASSLDSDSPLHF
TGTGCCAGCAGCTTAGATTCGGATTCACCCCTCCACTTT
>.|TRBV20-1|many|TRBJ1-2
CSAPTYGYTF
TGCAGTGCTCCCACCTATGGCTACACCTTC
>.|TRBV10-3|.|TRBJ1-2
CAISEGGGYYGYTF
TGTGCCATCAGTGAAGGGGGAGGCTACTATGGCTACACCTTC
>.|TRBV14|.|TRBJ1-1
CASSQDWGHTEAFF
TGTGCCAGCAGCCAAGATTGGGGACACACTGAAGCTTTCTTT
>.|TRBV28|.|TRBJ1-1
CASSLPWRLNTEAFF
TGTGCCAGCAGTTTACCGTGGAGATTGAACACTGAAGCTTTCTTT
>TRBD2|TRBV29-1|few|TRBJ2-7
CSVEERRGWPYEQYF
TGCAGCGTTGAAGAACGGCGGGGGTGGCCCTACGAGCAGTACTTC
>.|TRBV12-3/TRBV12-4|few|TRBJ1-5
CASRPGGGQPQHF
TGTGCCAGCAGGCCGGGGGGTGGGCAGCCCCAGCATTTT
>.|TRBV25-1|many|TRBJ2-1
CASSESGGGYNEQFF
TGTGCCAGCAGTGAATCCGGAGGGGGCTACAATGAGCAGTTCTTC
>.|TRBV2|few|TRBJ1-6
CASSEGGENNSPLHF
TGTGCCAGCAGTGAAGGGGGGGAAAATAATTCACCCCTCCACTTT
>TRBD1|TRBV7-2|.|TRBJ1-1
CASSSKPQGAEAFF
TGTGCCAGCAGCTCAAAACCTCAGGGGGCTGAAGCTTTCTTT
>.|TRBV7-2|.|TRBJ1-2
CASSKGRGNMDRYTF
TGTGCCAGCAGCAAGGGCAGGGGAAATATGGATCGCTACACCTTC
>.|TRBV25-1|.|TRBJ2-1
CATGWQGNNEQFF
TGTGCCACCGGGTGGCAGGGGAACAATGAGCAGTTCTTC
>.|TRBV11-1|many|TRBJ1-3
CASSLWEFSGSSGNTIYF
TGTGCCAGCAGCTTATGGGAATTTAGTGGGAGCTCTGGAAACACCATATATTTT
>TRBD1|TRBV5-5|.|TRBJ1-4
CASSLGTGTGKKLFF
TGTGCCAGCAGCTTGGGTACCGGGACAGGGAAAAAACTGTTTTTT
>TRBD1|TRBV24-1|.|TRBJ2-3
CATSDPLRQGMDTQYF
TGTGCCACCAGTGATCCGCTAAGACAGGGTATGGATACGCAGTATTTT
>.|TRBV24-1|once|TRBJ2-1
CATSPQQGSSYNEQFF
TGTGCCACCAGTCCACAACAGGGAAGCTCCTACAATGAGCAGTTCTTC
>.|TRBV19|few|TRBJ2-7
CASSIMPAYEQYF
TGTGCCAGTAGTATCATGCCCGCTTACGAGCAGTACTTC
>TRBD1|TRBV2|.|TRBJ2-5
CASSPGQGGFETQYF
TGTGCCAGCAGTCCGGGACAGGGGGGGTTCGAGACCCAGTACTTC
>TRBD2|TRBV24-1|.|TRBJ2-4
CATSEGAGLEYF
TGTGCCACCAGTGAGGGAGCGGGGCTAGAGTACTTC
>TRBD1|TRBV29-1|.|TRBJ2-7
CSVEDQGEDSYEQYF
TGCAGCGTTGAAGATCAGGGGGAAGACTCCTACGAGCAGTACTTC
>TRBD1|TRBV20-1|many|TRBJ1-2
CSVLPQDRVGYGYTF
TGCAGTGTTTTACCTCAGGACAGGGTGGGATATGGCTACACCTTC
>.|TRBV29-1|.|TRBJ2-1
CSVVFGSSYNEQFF
TGCAGCGTTGTTTTTGGAAGCTCCTACAATGAGCAGTTCTTC
>.|TRBV4-3|many|TRBJ1-5
CASSQGRFQPQHF
TGCGCCAGCAGCCAAGGAAGGTTTCAGCCCCAGCATTTT
>.|TRBV7-8|.|TRBJ1-5
CASSRGGNQPQHF
TGTGCCAGCAGCAGGGGGGGCAATCAGCCCCAGCATTTT
>TRBD1|TRBV9|few|TRBJ1-3
CASSVTGTGLGNTIYF
TGTGCCAGCAGCGTCACCGGGACAGGGCTTGGAAACACCATATATTTT
>TRBD1|TRBV5-1|few|TRBJ2-4
CASSLEGTGGQNIQYF
TGCGCCAGCAGCTTGGAGGGGACAGGGGGCCAAAACATTCAGTACTTC
>.|TRBV19|many|TRBJ1-1
CASRGLQGIMNTEAFF
TGTGCCAGTAGAGGATTACAGGGTATCATGAACACTGAAGCTTTCTTT
>.|TRBV2|few|TRBJ1-3
CASSADSNSGNTIYF
TGTGCCAGCAGTGCTGACAGTAACTCTGGAAACACCATATATTTT
>.|TRBV15|few|TRBJ1-6
CATSRDMARSPLHF
TGTGCCACCAGCAGAGATATGGCCCGTTCACCCCTCCACTTT
>.|TRBV7-9|.|TRBJ2-1
CASSLVGQSSDEQFF
TGTGCCAGCAGCTTAGTAGGACAGTCTAGCGATGAGCAGTTCTTC
>TRBD1|TRBV3-1|few|TRBJ1-5
CASSQGQGWDNQPQHF
TGTGCCAGCAGCCAAGGACAGGGATGGGACAATCAGCCCCAGCATTTT
>.|TRBV5-1|many|TRBJ1-1
CASSLAKNTEAFF
TGCGCCAGCAGCTTGGCCAAGAACACTGAAGCTTTCTTT
>TRBD1|TRBV20-1|.|TRBJ1-2
CSARDSTNYGYTF
TGCAGTGCCCGGGACAGCACTAACTATGGCTACACCTTC
>TRBD1|TRBV12-3/TRBV12-4|many|TRBJ1-5
CASGTEFSNQPQHF
TGTGCCAGCGGGACAGAATTTAGCAATCAGCCCCAGCATTTT
>TRBD2|TRBV9|.|TRBJ2-7
CASSLQAGGAPYEQYF
TGTGCCAGCAGCCTTCAGGCGGGAGGGGCCCCCTACGAGCAGTACTTC
>.|TRBV19|.|TRBJ1-1
CASRRKDGPGAFF
TGTGCCAGTAGAAGAAAGGACGGGCCTGGGGCTTTCTTT
>.|TRBV18|.|TRBJ2-2
CASSPRGTNTGELFF
TGTGCCAGCTCACCACGGGGGACCAACACCGGGGAGCTGTTTTTT
>TRBD1|TRBV19|.|TRBJ2-5
CASTLGQGFSETQYF
TGTGCCAGTACCCTAGGACAGGGGTTTTCAGAGACCCAGTACTTC
>.|TRBV13|.|TRBJ2-7
CASSLRAGEQYF
TGTGCCAGCAGCCTTCGAGCGGGTGAGCAGTACTTC
>.|TRBV6-4|.|TRBJ2-1
CASSDPASHNEQFF
TGTGCCAGCAGTGACCCTGCTAGCCACAATGAGCAGTTCTTC
>.|TRBV6-5|.|TRBJ2-7
CASSFSRTGRYEQYF
TGTGCCAGCAGTTTCTCGAGAACAGGGCGGTACGAGCAGTACTTC
>.|TRBV7-2|many|TRBJ2-4
CASSPSPGEVIQYF
TGTGCCAGCAGCCCCAGCCCCGGGGAGGTCATTCAGTACTTC
>.|TRBV12-3/TRBV12-4|.|TRBJ2-5
CASSPPNEETQYF
TGTGCCAGCAGTCCTCCGAACGAAGAGACCCAGTACTTC
>.|TRBV20-1|.|TRBJ2-3
CSAPRGGGDTQYF
TGCAGTGCCCCGAGAGGGGGGGGGGATACGCAGTATTTT
>TRBD1|TRBV5-1|few|TRBJ1-1
CASSFYRGAEAFF
TGCGCCAGCAGCTTTTACAGGGGCGCTGAAGCTTTCTTT
>TRBD1|TRBV28|few|TRBJ1-5
CASSLDRGQQPQHF
TGTGCCAGCAGTTTAGACAGGGGACAACAGCCCCAGCATTTT
>.|TRBV5-1|.|TRBJ1-1
CASSFGQVNTEAFF
TGCGCCAGCAGCTTCGGACAAGTGAACACTGAAGCTTTCTTT
>.|TRBV5-4|once|TRBJ2-3
CASSFGRGGDTQYF
TGTGCCAGCAGCTTTGGGCGGGGTGGAGATACGCAGTATTTT